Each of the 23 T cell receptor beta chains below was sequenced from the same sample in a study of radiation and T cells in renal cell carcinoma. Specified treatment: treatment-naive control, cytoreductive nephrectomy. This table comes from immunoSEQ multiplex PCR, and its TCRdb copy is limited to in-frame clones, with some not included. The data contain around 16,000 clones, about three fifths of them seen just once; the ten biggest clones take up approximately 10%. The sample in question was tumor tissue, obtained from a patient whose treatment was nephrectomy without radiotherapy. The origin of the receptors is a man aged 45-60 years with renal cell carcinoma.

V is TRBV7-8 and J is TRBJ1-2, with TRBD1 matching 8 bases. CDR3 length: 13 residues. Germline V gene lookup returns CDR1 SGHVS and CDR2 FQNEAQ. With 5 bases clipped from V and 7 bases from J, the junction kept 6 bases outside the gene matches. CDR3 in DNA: TGTGCCAGCAGCCCGACAGGGGCGGGTGGCTACACCTTC. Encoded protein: CASSPTGAGGYTF.

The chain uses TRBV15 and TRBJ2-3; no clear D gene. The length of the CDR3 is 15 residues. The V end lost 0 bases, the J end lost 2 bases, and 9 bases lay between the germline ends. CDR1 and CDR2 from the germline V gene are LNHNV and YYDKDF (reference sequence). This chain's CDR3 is CATSRDRSDTDTQYF. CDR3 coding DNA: TGTGCCACCAGCAGAGATCGGAGCGACACAGATACGCAGTATTTT.

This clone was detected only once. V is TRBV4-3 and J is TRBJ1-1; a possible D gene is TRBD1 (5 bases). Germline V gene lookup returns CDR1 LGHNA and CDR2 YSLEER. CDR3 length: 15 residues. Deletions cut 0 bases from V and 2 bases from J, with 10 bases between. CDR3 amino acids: CASSQDRAGNTEAFF. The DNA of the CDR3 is TGCGCCAGCAGCCAAGACAGGGCGGGAAACACTGAAGCTTTCTTT.

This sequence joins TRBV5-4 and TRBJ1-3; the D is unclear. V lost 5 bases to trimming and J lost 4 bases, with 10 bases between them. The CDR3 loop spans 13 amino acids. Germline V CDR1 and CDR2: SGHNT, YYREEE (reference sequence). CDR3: CASSLFHGNTIYF. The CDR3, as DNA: TGTGCCAGCAGTTTGTTCCACGGAAACACCATATATTTT.

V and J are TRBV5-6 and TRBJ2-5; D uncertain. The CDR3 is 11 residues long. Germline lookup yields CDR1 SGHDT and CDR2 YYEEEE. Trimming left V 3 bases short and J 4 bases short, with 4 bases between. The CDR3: CASSYGETQYF. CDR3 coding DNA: TGTGCCAGCAGCTACGGAGAGACCCAGTACTTC.

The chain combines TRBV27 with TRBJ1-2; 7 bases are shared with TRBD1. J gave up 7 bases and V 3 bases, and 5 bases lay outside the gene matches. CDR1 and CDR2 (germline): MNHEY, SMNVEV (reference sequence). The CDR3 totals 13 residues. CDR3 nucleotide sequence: TGTGCCAGCAGTTTGGTTTCAGGGGGTGGCTACACCTTC. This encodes CASSLVSGGGYTF.

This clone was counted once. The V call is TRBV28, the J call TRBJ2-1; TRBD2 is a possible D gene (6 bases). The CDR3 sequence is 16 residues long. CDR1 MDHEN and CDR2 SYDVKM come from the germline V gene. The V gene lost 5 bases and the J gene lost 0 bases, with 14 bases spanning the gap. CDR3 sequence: CASSTGTPSSYNEQFF. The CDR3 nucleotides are TGTGCCAGCAGTACCGGGACTCCTAGCTCCTACAATGAGCAGTTCTTC.

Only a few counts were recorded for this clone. The CDR3: CASSKKCYTF. The CDR3 nucleotides read TGCGCCAGCTCCAAAAAGTGCTACACCTTC. The genes are TRBV10-1 and TRBJ1-2; D not certain. Looked up from germline, CDR1 is WNHNN and CDR2 is SYGVQD (reference sequence). The CDR3 is 10 residues long. Deletions cut 8 bases from V and 9 bases from J, with 10 bases between.

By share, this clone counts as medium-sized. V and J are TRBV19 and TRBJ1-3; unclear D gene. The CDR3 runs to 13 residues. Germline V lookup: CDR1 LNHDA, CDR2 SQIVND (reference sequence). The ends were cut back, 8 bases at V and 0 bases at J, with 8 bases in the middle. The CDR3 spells CASAASSGNTIYF. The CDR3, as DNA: TGTGCCAGTGCAGCTTCCTCTGGAAACACCATATATTTT.

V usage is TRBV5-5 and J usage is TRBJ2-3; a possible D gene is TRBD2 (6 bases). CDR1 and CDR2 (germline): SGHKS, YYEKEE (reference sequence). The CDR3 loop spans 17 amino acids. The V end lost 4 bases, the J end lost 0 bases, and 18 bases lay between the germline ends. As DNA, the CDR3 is TGTGCCAGCAGCCAAGCCGGACTACGCTCTAGCACAGATACGCAGTATTTT. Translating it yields CASSQAGLRSSTDTQYF.

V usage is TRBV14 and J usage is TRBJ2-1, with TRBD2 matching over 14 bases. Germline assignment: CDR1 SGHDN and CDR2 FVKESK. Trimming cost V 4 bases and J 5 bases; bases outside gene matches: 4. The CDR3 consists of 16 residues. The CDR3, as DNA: TGTGCCAGCAGCCCGACTAGCGGGAGGGTGGACAATGAGCAGTTCTTC. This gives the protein CASSPTSGRVDNEQFF.

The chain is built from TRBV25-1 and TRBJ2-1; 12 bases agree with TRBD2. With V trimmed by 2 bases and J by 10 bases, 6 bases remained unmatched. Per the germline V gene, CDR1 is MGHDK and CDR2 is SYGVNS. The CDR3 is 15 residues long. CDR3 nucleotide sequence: TGTGCCAGCAGTGAACCGGGACTAGCGGGTATCGAGCAGTTCTTC. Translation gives CASSEPGLAGIEQFF.

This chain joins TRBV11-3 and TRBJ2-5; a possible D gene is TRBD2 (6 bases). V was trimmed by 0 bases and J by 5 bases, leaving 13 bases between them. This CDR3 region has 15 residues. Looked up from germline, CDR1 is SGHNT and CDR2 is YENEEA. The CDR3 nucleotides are TGTGCCAGCAGCTTAGAACTAGCTCGGTATGAGACCCAGTACTTC. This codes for CASSLELARYETQYF.

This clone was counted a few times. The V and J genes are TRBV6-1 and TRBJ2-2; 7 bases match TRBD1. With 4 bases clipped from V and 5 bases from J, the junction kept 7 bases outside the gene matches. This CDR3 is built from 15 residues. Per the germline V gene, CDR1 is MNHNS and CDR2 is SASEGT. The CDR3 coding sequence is TGTGCCAGCAGTGGGACAGGTGGAGAGACCGGGGAGCTGTTTTTT. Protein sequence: CASSGTGGETGELFF.

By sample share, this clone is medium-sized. As DNA, the CDR3 is TGTGCCAGCAGCTCCGGACTGTACAATGAGCAGTTCTTC. Translation: CASSSGLYNEQFF. The gene calls are TRBV11-1 and TRBJ2-1; tentative D call: TRBD2 (5 bases). This CDR3 region has 13 residues. The V end was cut by 4 bases, the J end by 4 bases, with 8 bases between. Germline V CDR1 and CDR2: SGHAT, FQDESV (reference sequence).

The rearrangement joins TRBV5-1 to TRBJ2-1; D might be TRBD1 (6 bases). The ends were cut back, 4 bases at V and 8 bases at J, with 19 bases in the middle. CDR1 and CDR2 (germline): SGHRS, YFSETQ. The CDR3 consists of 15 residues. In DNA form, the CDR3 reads TGCGCCAGCAGCCCAGGAGGAACAGGGCGCGATGAGCAGTTCTTC. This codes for CASSPGGTGRDEQFF.

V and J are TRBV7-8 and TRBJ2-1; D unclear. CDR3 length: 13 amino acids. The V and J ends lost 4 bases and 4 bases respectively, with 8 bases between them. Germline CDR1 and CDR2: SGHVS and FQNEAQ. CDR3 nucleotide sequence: TGTGCCAGCAGCTCGAGAGAGTACAATGAGCAGTTCTTC. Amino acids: CASSSREYNEQFF.

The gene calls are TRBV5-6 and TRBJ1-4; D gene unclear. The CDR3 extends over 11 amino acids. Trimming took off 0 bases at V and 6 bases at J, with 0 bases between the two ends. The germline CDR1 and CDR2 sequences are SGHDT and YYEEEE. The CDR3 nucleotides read TGTGCCAGCAGCTTGGATGAAAAACTGTTTTTT. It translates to CASSLDEKLFF.

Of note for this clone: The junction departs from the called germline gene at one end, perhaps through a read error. In nucleotides, the CDR3 is TGTGCCAGCAGTTACCCCTCCGACGAGCAGTACTTC. Amino acid sequence: CASSYPSDEQYF. This chain links TRBV6-5 with TRBJ2-7; D gene unclear. The CDR3 runs to 12 residues. Per the germline V gene, CDR1 is MNHEY and CDR2 is SVGAGI.

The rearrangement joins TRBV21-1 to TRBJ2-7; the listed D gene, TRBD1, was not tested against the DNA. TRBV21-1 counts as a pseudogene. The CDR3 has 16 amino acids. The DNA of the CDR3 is TGTGCCAGCAGCCTAAGTTACCAGGGGGCGAGGTACGAGCAGTACTTC. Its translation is CASSLSYQGARYEQYF.

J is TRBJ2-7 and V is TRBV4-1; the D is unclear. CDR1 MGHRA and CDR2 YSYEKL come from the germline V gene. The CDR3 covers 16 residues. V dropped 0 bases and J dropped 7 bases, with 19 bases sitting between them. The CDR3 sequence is CASSQDSSSGVREQYF. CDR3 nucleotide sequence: TGCGCCAGCAGCCAAGATTCCTCTTCCGGAGTGAGGGAGCAGTACTTC.

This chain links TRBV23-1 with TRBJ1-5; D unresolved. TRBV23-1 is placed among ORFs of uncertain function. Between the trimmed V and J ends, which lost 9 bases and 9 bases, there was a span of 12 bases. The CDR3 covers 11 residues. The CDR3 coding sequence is TGCGCCAGATTTCCCCTAGCGCCCCAGCATTTT. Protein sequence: CARFPLAPQHF.

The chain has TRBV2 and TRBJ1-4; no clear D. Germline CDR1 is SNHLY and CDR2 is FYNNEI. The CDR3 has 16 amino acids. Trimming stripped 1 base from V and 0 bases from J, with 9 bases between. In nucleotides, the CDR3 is TGTGCCAGCAGTGAAGGTTTCAGTCCAACTAATGAAAAACTGTTTTTT. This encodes CASSEGFSPTNEKLFF.